The TCR beta chain described here comes from a study of T cell responses to AZD1222 COVID-19 vaccine. Study observations and caveats: Seropositive at baseline were only a handful of AZD1222 recipients. Increases in Spike-specific TCR breadth and depth were seen after two AZD1222 doses. A reported finding is that nearly half of spike-specific TCRs target unmutated variant regions.

V lost 5 bases to trimming and J lost 8 bases, with 18 bases between them. Per the germline V gene, CDR1 is SGHTA and CDR2 is FQGNSA. The CDR3 sequence is 14 residues long. A remark on this clone: What it recognizes is unknown.

Some clones are missing from TCRdb's copy, which holds only in-frame ones; the method was immunoSEQ multiplex PCR. The table has 90,000 to 150,000 clones, roughly 89% seen once. The sequence was obtained from an adult in good health. The chain has TRBV7-2 and TRBJ1-2, with D possibly being TRBD1 (5 bases). The input for sequencing was peripheral blood, taken on day 0 of AZD1222 vaccination. CDR3 sequence: CASSPQTGDWGYTF. CDR3 DNA: TGTGCCAGCAGCCCCCAAACGGGGGATTGGGGCTACACCTTC.